This record covers a single TCR beta chain. The antigen is not known. Single viable CD3+CD4+CD8-CD45RO+ cells were sorted as the memory CD4+ T cells. In the source study's methods: After removing out-of-frame reads, 2 million to 2.5 million distinct TCRbeta sequences remained. The assay was immunoSEQ multiplex PCR, and TCRdb's table has in-frame clones only and misses some. V, J and clone size derive from that table, while D and trimming were established from the DNA sequence. The sample records about 50,000 clones, more than 60% being singletons. This entry belongs to a study of memory CD4+ T cells and cytomegalovirus serostatus. The CDR3 length is 15 residues. Germline values: CDR1 MDHEN, CDR2 SYDVKM. V was pared by 2 bases and J by 9 bases, with 17 bases between. Overall study findings and caveats: About 40% of the roughly 150 known CMV-associated TCRbeta sequences appeared in CD4+ memory.

The sample consisted of memory CD4+ T cells from blood. The genes are TRBV28 and TRBJ2-1; perhaps TRBD2 as D (9 bases). The sequence derives from an adult in good health and CMV-seronegative. The CDR3 region has the DNA TGTGCCAGCAGTTTACAGGGGGCGGGAGGGGTTGAGCAGTTCTTC. Amino acids: CASSLQGAGGVEQFF. The full variable domain, with the rest looked up from reference TRBV28 and TRBJ2-1, is DVKVTQSSRYLVKRTGEKVFLECVQDMDHENMFWYRQDPGLGLRLIYFSYDVKMKEKGDIPEGYSVSREKKERFSLILESASTNQTSMYLCASSLQGAGGVEQFFGPGTRLTVL.